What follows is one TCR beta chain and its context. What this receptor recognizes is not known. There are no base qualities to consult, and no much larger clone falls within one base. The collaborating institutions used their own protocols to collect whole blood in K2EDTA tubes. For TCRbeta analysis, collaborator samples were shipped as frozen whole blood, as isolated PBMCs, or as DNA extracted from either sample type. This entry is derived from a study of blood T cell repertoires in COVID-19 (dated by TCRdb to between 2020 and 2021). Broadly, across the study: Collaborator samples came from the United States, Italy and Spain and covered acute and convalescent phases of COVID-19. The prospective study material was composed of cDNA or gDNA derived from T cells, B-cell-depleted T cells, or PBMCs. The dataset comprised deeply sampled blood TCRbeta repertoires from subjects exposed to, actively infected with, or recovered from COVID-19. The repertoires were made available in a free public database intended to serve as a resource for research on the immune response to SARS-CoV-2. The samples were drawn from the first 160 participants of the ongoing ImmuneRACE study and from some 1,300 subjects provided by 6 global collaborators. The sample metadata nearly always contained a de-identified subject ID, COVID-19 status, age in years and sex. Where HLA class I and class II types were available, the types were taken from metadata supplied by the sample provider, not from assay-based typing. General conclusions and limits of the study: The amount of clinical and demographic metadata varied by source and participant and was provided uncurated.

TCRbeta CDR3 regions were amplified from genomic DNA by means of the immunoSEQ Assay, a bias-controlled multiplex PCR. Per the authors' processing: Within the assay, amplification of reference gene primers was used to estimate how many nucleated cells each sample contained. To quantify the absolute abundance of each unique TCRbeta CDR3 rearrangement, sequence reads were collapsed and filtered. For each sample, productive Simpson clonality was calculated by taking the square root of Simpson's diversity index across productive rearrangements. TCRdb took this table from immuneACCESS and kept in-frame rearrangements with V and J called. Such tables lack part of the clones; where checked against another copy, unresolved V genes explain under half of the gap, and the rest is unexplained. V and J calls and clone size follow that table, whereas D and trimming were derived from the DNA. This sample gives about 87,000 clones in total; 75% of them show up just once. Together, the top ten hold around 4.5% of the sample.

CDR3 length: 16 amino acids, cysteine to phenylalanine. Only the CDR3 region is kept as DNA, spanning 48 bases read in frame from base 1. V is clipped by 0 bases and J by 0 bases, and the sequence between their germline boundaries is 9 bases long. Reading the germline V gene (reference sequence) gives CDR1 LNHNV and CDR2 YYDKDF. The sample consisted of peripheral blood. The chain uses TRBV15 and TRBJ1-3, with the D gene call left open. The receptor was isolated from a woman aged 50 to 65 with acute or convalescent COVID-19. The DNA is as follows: TGTGCCACCAGCAGAGAACACAACCCCTCTGGAAACACCATATATTTT. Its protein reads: CATSREHNPSGNTIYF.